This T cell receptor (beta chain) originates from a study of TIL therapy for anti-PD-1-resistant metastatic lung cancer. The overall study: Tumors had a median PD-L1 proportion score of roughly 5.7%. General study findings and limits: Patients were highly selected, enriched for treatment-naive, never-smoker and oncogene-addicted cases.

Time point meaning: pre-treatment sample, taken before nivolumab and TIL therapy. The libraries were made with immunoSEQ v3. Each library reached some 2 million read pairs, or roughly 4.5-6.5 million at deep level. Assay used: immunoSEQ multiplex PCR; TCRdb lists only in-frame clones, some missing. Of 36,000 or so clones listed, roughly 80% are singletons. This CDR3 has 16 amino acids. The V gene end was trimmed by 0 bases and the J gene end by 4 bases; junction bases not matched to a gene: 5. Germline V lookup: CDR1 SGHTA, CDR2 FQGNSA. This clone was observed once. Its specificity is not known. This specimen consisted of blood, obtained at baseline. This TCR was recovered from a person aged 25-85 years with non-small cell lung cancer. The genes are TRBV7-2 and TRBJ2-7, with 11 positions matching TRBD1. The chain's CDR3 is CASSLATGTGGYEQYF. CDR3 DNA: TGTGCCAGCAGCTTAGCTACCGGGACAGGGGGGTACGAGCAGTACTTC.